Here is one TCR beta chain with its context. Looked up from germline, CDR1 is LNHDA and CDR2 is SQIVND (reference sequence). The CDR3 is made up of 13 amino acids. TCRdb reprocessed the 5' RACE reads, keeping one entry per CDR3 protein, no DNA. Reported are roughly 330,000 distinct CDR3 sequences; the ten largest clones contain 2% to 2.5%. The sample comes from a study of monozygotic twins with inflammatory bowel disease. Sequencing was carried out using blood. This sequence originates from a human donor with ulcerative colitis or Crohn's disease, or a healthy co-twin of an affected twin (not recorded which). The rearrangement links TRBV19 to TRBJ1-2; TCRdb outputs TRBD1, but without DNA this stays unchecked. The CDR3 spells CASSMRTDYGYTF.